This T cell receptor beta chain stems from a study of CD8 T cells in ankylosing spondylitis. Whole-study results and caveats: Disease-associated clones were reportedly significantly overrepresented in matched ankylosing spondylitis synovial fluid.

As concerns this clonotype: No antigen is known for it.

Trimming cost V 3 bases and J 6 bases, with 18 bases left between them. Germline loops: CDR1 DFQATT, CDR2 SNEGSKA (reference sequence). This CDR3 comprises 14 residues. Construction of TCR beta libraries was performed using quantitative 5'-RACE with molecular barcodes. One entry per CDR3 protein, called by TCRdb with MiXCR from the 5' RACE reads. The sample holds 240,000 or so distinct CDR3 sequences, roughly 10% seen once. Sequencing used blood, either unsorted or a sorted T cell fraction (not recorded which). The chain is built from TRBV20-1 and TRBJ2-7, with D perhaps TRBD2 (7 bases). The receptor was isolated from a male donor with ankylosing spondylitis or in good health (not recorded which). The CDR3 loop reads CSASWGGRPGEQYF. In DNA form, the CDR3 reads TGCAGTGCTAGTTGGGGGGGCCGGCCGGGCGAGCAGTACTTC.